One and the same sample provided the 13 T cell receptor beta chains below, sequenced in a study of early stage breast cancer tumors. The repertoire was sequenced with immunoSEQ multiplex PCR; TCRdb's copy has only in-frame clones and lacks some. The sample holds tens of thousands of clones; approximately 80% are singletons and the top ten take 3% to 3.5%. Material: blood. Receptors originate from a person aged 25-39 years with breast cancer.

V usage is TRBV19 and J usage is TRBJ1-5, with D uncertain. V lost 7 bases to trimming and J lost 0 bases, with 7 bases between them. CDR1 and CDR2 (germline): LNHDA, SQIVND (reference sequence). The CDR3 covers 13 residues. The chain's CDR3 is CASTGNSNQPQHF. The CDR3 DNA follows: TGTGCCAGTACCGGTAATAGCAATCAGCCCCAGCATTTT. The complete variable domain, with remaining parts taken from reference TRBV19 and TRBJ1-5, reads DGGITQSPKYLFRKEGQNVTLSCEQNLNHDAMYWYRQDPGQGLRLIYYSQIVNDFQKGDIAEGYSVSREKKESFPLTVTSAQKNPTAFYLCASTGNSNQPQHFGDGTRLSIL.

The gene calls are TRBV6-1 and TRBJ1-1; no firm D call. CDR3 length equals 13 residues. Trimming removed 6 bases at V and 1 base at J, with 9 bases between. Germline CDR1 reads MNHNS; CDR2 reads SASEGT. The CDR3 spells CASSPRQNTEAFF. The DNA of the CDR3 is TGTGCCAGCAGCCCCCGACAGAACACTGAAGCTTTCTTT.

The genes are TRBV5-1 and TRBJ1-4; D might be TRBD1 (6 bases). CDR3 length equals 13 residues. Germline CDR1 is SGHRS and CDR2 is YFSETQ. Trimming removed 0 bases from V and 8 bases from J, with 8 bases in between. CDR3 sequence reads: CASSLAQGEKLFF. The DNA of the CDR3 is TGCGCCAGCAGCTTGGCACAGGGCGAAAAACTGTTTTTT.

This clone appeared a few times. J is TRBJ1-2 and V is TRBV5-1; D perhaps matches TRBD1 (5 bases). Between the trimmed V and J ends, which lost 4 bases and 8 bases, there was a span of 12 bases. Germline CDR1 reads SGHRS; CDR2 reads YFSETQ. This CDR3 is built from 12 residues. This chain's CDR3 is CASSPLGDGYTF. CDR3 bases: TGCGCCAGCAGCCCCCTCGGGGACGGCTACACCTTC.

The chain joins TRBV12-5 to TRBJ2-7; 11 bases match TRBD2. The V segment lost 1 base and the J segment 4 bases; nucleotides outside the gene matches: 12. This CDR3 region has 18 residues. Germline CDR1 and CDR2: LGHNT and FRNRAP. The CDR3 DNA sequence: TGTGCTAGTGGTTTGGGGGGACTAGCGGCAGTGAAACTATACGAGCAGTACTTC. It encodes CASGLGGLAAVKLYEQYF. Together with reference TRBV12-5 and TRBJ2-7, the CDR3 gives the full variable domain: DARVTQTPRHKVTEMGQEVTMRCQPILGHNTVFWYRQTMMQGLELLAYFRNRAPLDDSGMPKDRFSAEMPDATLATLKIQPSEPRDSAVYFCASGLGGLAAVKLYEQYFGPGTRLTVT.

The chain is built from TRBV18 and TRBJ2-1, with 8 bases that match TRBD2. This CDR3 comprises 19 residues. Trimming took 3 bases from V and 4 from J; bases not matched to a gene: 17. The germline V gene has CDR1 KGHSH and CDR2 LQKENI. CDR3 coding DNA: TGTGCCAGCTCACCTGTCAAGGGGCTGACTAGCGAAAATTACAATGAGCAGTTCTTC. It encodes CASSPVKGLTSENYNEQFF.

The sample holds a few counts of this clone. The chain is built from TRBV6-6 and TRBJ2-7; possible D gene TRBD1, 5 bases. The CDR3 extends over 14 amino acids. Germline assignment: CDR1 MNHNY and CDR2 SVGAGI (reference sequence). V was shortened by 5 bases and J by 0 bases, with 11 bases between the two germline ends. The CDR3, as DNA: TGTGCCAGCAGTCCCACAGGCGCCTCCTACGAGCAGTACTTC. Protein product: CASSPTGASYEQYF.

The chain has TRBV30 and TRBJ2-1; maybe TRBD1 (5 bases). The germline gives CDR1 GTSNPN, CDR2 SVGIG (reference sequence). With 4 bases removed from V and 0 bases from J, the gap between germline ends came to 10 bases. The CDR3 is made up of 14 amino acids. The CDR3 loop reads CAWKGQSSYNEQFF. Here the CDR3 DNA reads TGTGCCTGGAAGGGGCAAAGCTCCTACAATGAGCAGTTCTTC.

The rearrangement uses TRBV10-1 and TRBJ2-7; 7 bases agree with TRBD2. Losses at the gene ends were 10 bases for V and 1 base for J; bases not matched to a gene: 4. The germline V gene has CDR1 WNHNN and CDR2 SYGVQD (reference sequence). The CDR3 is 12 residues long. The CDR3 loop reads CANGGGSYEQYF. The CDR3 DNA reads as TGCGCCAATGGGGGGGGGTCCTACGAGCAGTACTTC.

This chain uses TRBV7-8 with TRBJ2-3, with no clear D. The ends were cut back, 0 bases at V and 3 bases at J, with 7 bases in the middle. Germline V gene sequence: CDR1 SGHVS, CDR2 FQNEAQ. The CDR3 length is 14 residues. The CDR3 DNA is TGTGCCAGCAGCTTAGCGAGGTGGACAGATACGCAGTATTTT. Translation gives CASSLARWTDTQYF. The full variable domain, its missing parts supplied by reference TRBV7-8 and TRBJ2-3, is GAGVSQSPRYKVAKRGQDVALRCDPISGHVSLFWYQQALGQGPEFLTYFQNEAQLDKSGLPSDRFFAERPEGSVSTLKIQRTQQEDSAVYLCASSLARWTDTQYFGPGTRLTVL.

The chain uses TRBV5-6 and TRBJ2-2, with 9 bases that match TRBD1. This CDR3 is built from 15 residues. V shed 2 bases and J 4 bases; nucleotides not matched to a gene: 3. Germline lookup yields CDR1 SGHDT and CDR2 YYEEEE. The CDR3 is CASSFRDRATGELFF. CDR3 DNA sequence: TGTGCCAGCAGCTTCCGGGACAGGGCCACCGGGGAGCTGTTTTTT.

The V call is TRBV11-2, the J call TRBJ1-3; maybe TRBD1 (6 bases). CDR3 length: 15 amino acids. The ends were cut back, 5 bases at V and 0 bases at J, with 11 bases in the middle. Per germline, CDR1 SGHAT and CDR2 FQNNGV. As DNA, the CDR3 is TGTGCCAGCAGCCAAGGACAGAGCTCTGGAAACACCATATATTTT. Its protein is CASSQGQSSGNTIYF.

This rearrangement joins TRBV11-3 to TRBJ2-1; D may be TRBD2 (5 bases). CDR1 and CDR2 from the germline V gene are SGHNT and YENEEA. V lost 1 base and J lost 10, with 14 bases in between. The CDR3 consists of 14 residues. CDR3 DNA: TGTGCCAGCAGCTTAGGTCCGGGGTTCGGCGAGCAGTTCTTC. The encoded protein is CASSLGPGFGEQFF.